This T cell receptor (beta chain) is from a study of CD8 T cells in ankylosing spondylitis (dated by TCRdb to the late 2010s). Some background on the complete study: To find TCR variants linked to disease, the study profiled T cell receptor beta repertoires in ankylosing spondylitis patients and healthy donors. The whole study cohort included 108 healthy donors and 25 or so ankylosing spondylitis patients. Peripheral blood was sampled, and synovial fluid was additionally collected from ankylosing spondylitis patients. What the authors observed across the whole study: In peripheral blood, the disease-linked clones were found at relatively low frequencies and had a CD8+ phenotype. A TCR beta motif made up of several highly homologous amino acid variants appeared to be characteristic of blood from ankylosing spondylitis patients. Some TCR beta motif variants had previously been reported in synovial fluid and blood of reactive arthritis patients, which suggested common disease-initiation mechanisms. According to the report, matched synovial fluid samples from ankylosing spondylitis patients were significantly enriched for the disease-linked clones.

TCRdb lists the instrument as Illumina HiSeq 2500. Quantitative 5'-RACE with molecular barcodes was used to prepare TCR beta libraries. Regarding the original processing steps: Disease-linked TCR variants were identified with a new computational method built on a probabilistic model of VDJ rearrangement. TCRdb reanalyzed the raw reads on its own, using fastp at Q25 for trimming and MiXCR for clone calling, and kept in-frame beta chains. Each record represents a unique CDR3 protein, reported with the most common genes and DNA among its rows. TCRdb assigned the V and J calls; the authors' analysis was not used. This sample holds 100,000 to 150,000 distinct CDR3 sequences; 7% to 10% were observed only once. The ten largest account for 3.3% of the sample. The table lists this clonotype with a few counts. Its target antigen remains unknown. Per-base quality was not reported, and no clone a single base away is much larger than it.

The germline V gene (reference sequence) yields DFQATT for CDR1 and SNEGSKA for CDR2. Spanning cysteine to phenylalanine, the CDR3 consists of 15 amino acids. The CDR3 DNA has 45 bases and is translated from base 1. Germline trimming: 6 bases from V, 3 bases from J; junction bases outside gene matches: 9. The chain is made from TRBV20-1 and TRBJ2-2, with 8 junctional bases fitting TRBD2. The sample consisted of blood, either unsorted or a sorted T cell fraction (not recorded which). The receptor comes from a male donor with ankylosing spondylitis or in good health (not recorded which). The bases are TGCAGTGCCTCCGGGACTAGTGTATACACCGGGGAGCTGTTTTTT. This codes for CSASGTSVYTGELFF.